The 28 T cell receptor beta chains below come from one sample, sequenced in a study of T cells in Graves' hyperthyroidism and ophthalmopathy. The investigators amplified TCR beta CDR3 regions from RNA transcripts. When the TCR CDR3 underwent first-round RT-PCR, the HTBI primer set was used. From the multiplex PCR reads, TCRdb called clonotypes with MiXCR, one entry per CDR3 protein. This repertoire shows 350,000 or so distinct CDR3 sequences, roughly 23% found once; its top ten account for 50%. The sequenced material came from blood. These receptors originate from a woman aged 45-65 years with Graves' hyperthyroidism.

This clonotype was detected only a few times. The rearrangement links TRBV6-1 to TRBJ1-1; tentatively, D is TRBD1 (5 bases). The germline V and J ends were trimmed by 7 bases and 5 bases, with 20 bases remaining between them. This CDR3 has 15 residues. CDR1 is MNHNS and CDR2 is SASEGT in the germline V gene. The CDR3 DNA sequence: TGTGCCAGCACCCCTAGGATGTGGGGGGGGACTGAAGCTTTCTTT. This sequence encodes CASTPRMWGGTEAFF.

This rearrangement joins TRBV2 to TRBJ1-2, with TRBD1 matching 7 bases. CDR1 and CDR2 (germline): SNHLY, FYNNEI. Germline trimming cut 2 bases from V and 5 bases from J; bases unmatched to any gene: 5. There are 14 residues in the CDR3. The DNA for the CDR3 is TGTGCCAGCAGTGAATCAACAGGGGCATATGGCTACACCTTC. This gives the protein CASSESTGAYGYTF.

This clonotype was seen only a few times. The chain carries TRBV2 and TRBJ1-2, with D possibly being TRBD1 (5 bases). V lost 6 bases to trimming and J lost 3 bases, with 14 bases between them. The CDR3 consists of 14 residues. Looked up from germline, CDR1 is SNHLY and CDR2 is FYNNEI. In nucleotides, the CDR3 is TGTGCCAGCAGCTTTGGGACCTTAGACTATGGCTACACCTTC. It encodes CASSFGTLDYGYTF.

In this sample, this clonotype turned up many times. The chain links TRBV28 to TRBJ1-1; D ambiguous. Trimming left V 4 bases short and J 3 bases short, with 15 bases between. This CDR3 has 15 amino acids. Germline CDR1 and CDR2: MDHEN and SYDVKM. The CDR3 region has the DNA TGTGCCAGCAGTTCCCCTCCTTCAAGGGACACTGAAGCTTTCTTT. Amino acids: CASSSPPSRDTEAFF.

V gene TRBV30 combines with J gene TRBJ1-3; tentative D call: TRBD1 (5 bases). The CDR3 spans 14 residues. V was clipped by 5 bases and J by 0 bases, with 11 bases between them. Germline loops: CDR1 GTSNPN, CDR2 SVGIG (reference sequence). The CDR3 nucleotides are TGTGCCTGGGGAAGGGGTGGCTCTGGAAACACCATATATTTT. Protein sequence: CAWGRGGSGNTIYF.

The chain joins TRBV3-1 to TRBJ2-1, with 16 bases lining up with TRBD2. Trimming at V came to 4 bases and at J to 2 bases, leaving 8 bases not matched to a gene. This CDR3 has 19 residues. From germline, CDR1 is LGHDT and CDR2 YNNKEL (reference sequence). Written as DNA, the CDR3 is TGTGCCAGCAGCCCCCAAACCGGGACTAGCGGGGGGGCCTACAATGAGCAGTTCTTC. Translation gives CASSPQTGTSGGAYNEQFF.

This clonotype has a count of ten or more. J is TRBJ1-5 and V is TRBV6-2 or TRBV6-3, with TRBD1 identical over 11 bases. Germline CDR1 reads MNHEY; CDR2 reads SVGEGT. The CDR3 covers 14 residues. With V trimmed by 6 bases and J by 5 bases, 3 bases remained unmatched. The CDR3 region is CASRRTGGDQPQHF. CDR3 in DNA: TGTGCCAGCAGAAGGACAGGGGGCGATCAGCCCCAGCATTTT.

This clonotype was detected only once. The gene calls are TRBV20-1 and TRBJ2-1; 8 bases map to TRBD2. Germline values: CDR1 DFQATT, CDR2 SNEGSKA (reference sequence). CDR3 length: 15 amino acids. The V gene end was trimmed by 3 bases and the J gene end by 2 bases; junction bases not matched to a gene: 6. CDR3: CSASPRGVPYNEQFF. The CDR3, as DNA: TGCAGTGCTAGTCCGCGGGGGGTCCCCTACAATGAGCAGTTCTTC.

This clonotype has at least ten counts. The chain employs TRBV5-1 and TRBJ2-2; TRBD2 matches 15 bases. The V and J ends lost 4 bases and 1 base, in that order; junction bases with no gene match: 2. The CDR3 totals 17 residues. Germline V gene lookup returns CDR1 SGHRS and CDR2 YFSETQ. The CDR3, as DNA: TGCGCCAGCAGCCCGGGACTAGCGGGAGGGAACACCGGGGAGCTGTTTTTT. Translated: CASSPGLAGGNTGELFF.

A remark on this clonotype: A much larger clonotype is one base distant, so this may be a read error. The CDR3 nucleotides read TGTGCCAGCACCGAGGGACAGGGAGGAAGAAACACCGTATATTTT. Translation: CASTEGQGGRNTVYF. This chain connects TRBV12-3 or TRBV12-4 to TRBJ1-3; TRBD1 matches 9 bases. This CDR3 comprises 15 residues.

In this sample, this clonotype turned up many times. Here the CDR3 DNA reads TGTGCCAGCAGTTTCTGGGGGGAGAACACTGAAGCTTTCTTT. This gives the protein CASSFWGENTEAFF. The chain uses TRBV27 and TRBJ1-1, with D possibly matching TRBD1 (5 bases). The germline gives CDR1 MNHEY, CDR2 SMNVEV (reference sequence). The CDR3 spans 14 residues. Trimming took 3 bases from V and 1 from J, leaving 9 bases between them.

The table lists this clonotype with a few counts. This sequence joins TRBV10-2 and TRBJ2-7, with 10 nucleotides matching TRBD1. Looked up from germline, CDR1 is WSHSY and CDR2 is SAAADI. The V and J ends lost 3 bases and 4 bases, in that order; junction bases with no gene match: 6. The CDR3 length is 15 residues. The DNA of the CDR3 is TGCGCCAGCAGTGAAGCGGGACAGGGGTTGTACGAGCAGTACTTC. Its protein product is CASSEAGQGLYEQYF.

This rearrangement joins TRBV4-1 to TRBJ1-4, with TRBD1 matching over 11 bases. The V gene end was trimmed by 0 bases and the J gene end by 11 bases; junction bases not matched to a gene: 8. The CDR3 extends over 16 amino acids. Germline V gives CDR1 MGHRA, CDR2 YSYEKL. CDR3 in DNA: TGCGCCAGCAGCCAAGACTCCGGGACAGGGGGGACCAAACTGTTTTTT. Protein: CASSQDSGTGGTKLFF.

The chain couples TRBV19 to TRBJ2-5; D is possibly TRBD2 (7 bases). The V and J ends lost 7 bases and 1 base respectively, with 16 bases between them. The CDR3 loop spans 15 amino acids. Germline V CDR1 and CDR2: LNHDA, SQIVND (reference sequence). The CDR3 region is CASTLMAGAQETQYF. The CDR3 DNA sequence: TGTGCCAGTACCTTAATGGCGGGGGCCCAAGAGACCCAGTACTTC.

This sequence joins TRBV20-1 and TRBJ2-5; TRBD1 matches 9 bases. Germline V gene sequence: CDR1 DFQATT, CDR2 SNEGSKA (reference sequence). The V segment lost 3 bases and the J segment 11 bases; nucleotides outside the gene matches: 4. CDR3 length equals 11 residues. CDR3 residues: CSASLDRGQYF. The DNA of the CDR3 is TGCAGTGCTAGCCTGGACAGGGGACAGTACTTC.

As to this clonotype: Being one base from a much bigger clone, this may be a read error. V gene TRBV13 combines with J gene TRBJ2-3; D is unresolved. Germline V CDR1 and CDR2: PRHDT, FYEKMQ (reference sequence). This CDR3 comprises 14 residues. V was shortened by 8 bases and J by 0 bases, with 12 bases between the two germline ends. CDR3 residues: CASHHSPSTDTQYF. DNA for the CDR3: TGTGCCAGCCACCACTCCCCTAGCACAGATACGCAGTATTTT.

This clonotype was recorded many times. The V call is TRBV27, the J call TRBJ2-1, with 9 bases matching TRBD1. V trimming: 3 bases; J trimming: 6 bases; junction bases outside the gene matches: 9. The CDR3 is 16 amino acids. Germline CDR1 and CDR2: MNHEY and SMNVEV (reference sequence). The DNA of the CDR3 is TGTGCCAGCAGTTTCCGGGGACAGGGAAATGGCAATGAGCAGTTCTTC. It translates to CASSFRGQGNGNEQFF.

The J gene is TRBJ1-5, the V gene TRBV3-1; 7 bases agree with TRBD1. This CDR3 comprises 15 residues. With 1 base clipped from V and 3 bases from J, the junction kept 3 bases outside the gene matches. CDR1 LGHDT and CDR2 YNNKEL come from the germline V gene (reference sequence). Written as DNA, the CDR3 is TGTGCCAGCAGCCAAGGGAGGGGGCCCAATCAGCCCCAGCATTTT. Residues: CASSQGRGPNQPQHF.

The chain is built from TRBV20-1 and TRBJ2-7; D tentatively fits TRBD1 or TRBD2 (5 bases each). V lost 2 bases and J 3 bases, leaving 11 bases between the germline ends. This CDR3 spans 13 amino acids. The germline gives CDR1 DFQATT, CDR2 SNEGSKA (reference sequence). The CDR3 sequence: CSARRDDSYEQYF. CDR3 DNA sequence: TGCAGTGCTAGACGGGACGACAGCTACGAGCAGTACTTC.

The chain links TRBV5-6 to TRBJ1-2; D gene ambiguous. V dropped 1 base and J dropped 4 bases, with 11 bases sitting between them. The CDR3 runs to 14 residues. Per germline, CDR1 SGHDT and CDR2 YYEEEE. DNA of the CDR3: TGTGCCAGCAGCTTGATCAGAACTAGCTATGGCTACACCTTC. This gives the protein CASSLIRTSYGYTF.

The V gene is TRBV19, the J gene TRBJ1-5; TRBD1 is a possible D gene (5 bases). CDR3 length: 16 residues. CDR1 and CDR2 (germline): LNHDA, SQIVND (reference sequence). V was pared by 5 bases and J by 0 bases, with 14 bases between. In DNA, the CDR3 is TGTGCCAGTAGTCCCGTAAACCAGGGTAGCAATCAGCCCCAGCATTTT. Translation: CASSPVNQGSNQPQHF.

The gene calls are TRBV20-1 and TRBJ2-6; possible D gene TRBD1, 6 bases. The germline V gene has CDR1 DFQATT and CDR2 SNEGSKA (reference sequence). The CDR3 length is 16 residues. Trimming removed 5 bases from V and 0 bases from J, with 14 bases in between. Here the CDR3 reads CSALQGPSSGANVLTF. The CDR3 nucleotides read TGCAGTGCTTTACAGGGACCTAGCTCTGGGGCCAACGTCCTGACTTTC.

This clonotype was observed many times. The CDR3 is CASSLVRDRDIYYGYTF. The CDR3 DNA is TGTGCCAGCAGCTTAGTTAGGGACAGGGATATCTACTATGGCTACACCTTC. This chain uses TRBV7-8 with TRBJ1-2; 9 bases are a match to TRBD1. With 1 base clipped from V and 3 bases from J, the junction kept 9 bases outside the gene matches. CDR1 and CDR2 from the germline V gene are SGHVS and FQNEAQ. The CDR3 covers 17 residues.

CDR3 DNA: TGTGCCAGCAGTGAAACCCGGGACAGGGTGGGCACTGAAGCTTTCTTT. Translated, it gives CASSETRDRVGTEAFF. The chain couples TRBV2 to TRBJ1-1; 9 bases match TRBD1. This CDR3 is 16 amino acids long. The V gene end was trimmed by 2 bases and the J gene end by 4 bases; junction bases not matched to a gene: 8. CDR1 and CDR2 (germline): SNHLY, FYNNEI. The complete variable domain, with remaining parts taken from reference TRBV2 and TRBJ1-1, reads EPEVTQTPSHQVTQMGQEVILRCVPISNHLYFYWYRQILGQKVEFLVSFYNNEISEKSEIFDDQFSVERPDGSNFTLKIRSTKLEDSAMYFCASSETRDRVGTEAFFGQGTRLTVV.

This clonotype was found many times. The chain has TRBV28 and TRBJ1-6; TRBD1 agrees at 7 bases. Germline assignment: CDR1 MDHEN and CDR2 SYDVKM. The V segment lost 7 bases and the J segment 7 bases; nucleotides outside the gene matches: 4. This CDR3 region has 13 residues. CDR3 loop: CASISGGNSPLHF. The CDR3 bases are TGTGCCAGCATCTCAGGGGGGAATTCACCCCTCCACTTT. Filled out from reference TRBV28 and TRBJ1-6, the complete variable domain reads DVKVTQSSRYLVKRTGEKVFLECVQDMDHENMFWYRQDPGLGLRLIYFSYDVKMKEKGDIPEGYSVSREKKERFSLILESASTNQTSMYLCASISGGNSPLHFGNGTRLTVT.

In regard to this clonotype: Since a much larger clone is just one base distant, this may be a read error. V gene TRBV11-2 combines with J gene TRBJ2-3; D is undetermined. The CDR3 extends over 12 amino acids. CDR1 and CDR2 (germline): SGHAT, FQNNGV. This CDR3 is CAGSPNTDTQYF. In nucleotides, the CDR3 is TGTGCCGGCAGCCCGAACACAGATACGCAGTATTTT. The variable domain in full, with the rest retrieved from reference TRBV11-2 and TRBJ2-3, is EAGVAQSPRYKIIEKRQSVAFWCNPISGHATLYWYQQILGQGPKLLIQFQNNGVVDDSQLPKDRFSAERLKGVDSTLKIQPAKLEDSAVYLCAGSPNTDTQYFGPGTRLTVL.

The rearrangement joins TRBV9 to TRBJ2-5; D might be TRBD1 or TRBD2, each matching 5 bases. Germline values: CDR1 SGDLS, CDR2 YYNGEE. V was trimmed by 4 bases and J by 5 bases, leaving 12 bases between them. This CDR3 is 13 amino acids long. Written as DNA, the CDR3 is TGTGCCAGCAGCACCGGGACGGGGGAGACCCAGTACTTC. This sequence encodes CASSTGTGETQYF.

This clonotype was picked up many times. V gene TRBV12-3 or TRBV12-4 combines with J gene TRBJ2-2; D is uncertain. The CDR3 is 13 residues long. Between the trimmed V and J ends, which lost 3 bases and 1 base, there was a span of 3 bases. The CDR3 nucleotides are TGTGCCAGCAGTTTCATGAACACCGGGGAGCTGTTTTTT. This gives the protein CASSFMNTGELFF.